This T cell receptor (beta chain) was identified in a study of T cell clonality in common variable immunodeficiency. Study-wide findings and caveats: Fewer TCRbeta clones were shared among CVID subjects than controls. In common variable immunodeficiency, TCR beta chains reportedly carried fewer deletions and N-nucleotide insertions. Links between repertoire features and CVID complications were heterogeneity-limited. What drives increased CVID clonality needs T cell subpopulation sequencing.

Sequencing used immunoSEQ multiplex PCR; TCRdb keeps in-frame clones, though not all of them. Sampling found more than 13,000 clones, none seen once. Each donor provided about 4.5 to 9 ml of heparinized whole blood. V shed 2 bases and J shed 3 bases, with 5 bases lying between them. The CDR3 runs to 13 residues. Looked up from germline, CDR1 is SNHLY and CDR2 is FYNNEI. This clone has a handful of counts. What it binds is unknown. The read comes to an end 3 residues before the CDR3 does, leaving the germline J gene to fill in the end. The sample comprised peripheral blood mononuclear cells. This receptor was taken from a human donor with common variable immunodeficiency. The chain joins TRBV2 to TRBJ2-1; D gene ambiguous. Partial CDR3 DNA: TGTGCCAGCAGTGAAAATAGCTACAATGAG. Its protein is CASSENSYNE. The whole CDR3 protein is CASSENSYNEQFF.